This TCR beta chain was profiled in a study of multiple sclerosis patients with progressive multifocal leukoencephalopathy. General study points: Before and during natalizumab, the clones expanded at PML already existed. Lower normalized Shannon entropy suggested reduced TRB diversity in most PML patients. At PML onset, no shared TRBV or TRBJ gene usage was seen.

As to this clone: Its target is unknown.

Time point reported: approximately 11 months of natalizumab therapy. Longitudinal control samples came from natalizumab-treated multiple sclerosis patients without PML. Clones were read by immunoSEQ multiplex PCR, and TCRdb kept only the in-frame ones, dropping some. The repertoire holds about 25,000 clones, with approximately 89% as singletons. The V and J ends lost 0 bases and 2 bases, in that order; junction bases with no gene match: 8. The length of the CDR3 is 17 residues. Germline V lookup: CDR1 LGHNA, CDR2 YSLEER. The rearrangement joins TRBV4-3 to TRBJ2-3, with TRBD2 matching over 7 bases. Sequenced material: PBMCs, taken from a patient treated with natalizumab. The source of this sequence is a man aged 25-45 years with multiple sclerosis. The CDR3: CASSQDHSGTYTDTQYF. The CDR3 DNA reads TGCGCCAGCAGCCAAGATCACAGCGGGACCTACACAGATACGCAGTATTTT.